This record looks at one TCR beta chain sequence and its context. V lost 6 bases, J lost 6 bases, and 11 bases lay in between. CDR3 length: 11 residues. Per germline, CDR1 DFQATT and CDR2 SNEGSKA (reference sequence). The sample is drawn from a study of identical twins. A single record per CDR3 protein comes from TCRdb applying MiXCR to the 5' RACE reads. The data contain about 390,000 distinct CDR3 sequences, approximately 9.1% of them seen just once; the ten biggest clones take up 8% to 9.5%. This clonotype was obtained from a woman between 50 and 59 years old in good health. Material for sequencing was naive T cells sorted from blood. The genes are TRBV20-1 and TRBJ1-2; possibly TRBD1 for D (6 bases). As DNA, the CDR3 is TGCAGTGCAATAAACAGGGATGGCTACACCTTC. It encodes CSAINRDGYTF.